The 16 T cell receptor beta chains below were found in one sample sequenced in a study of blood T cell repertoires in COVID-19. Sequencing used immunoSEQ multiplex PCR; TCRdb keeps in-frame clones, though not all of them. The table includes approximately 250,000 clones, approximately 86% detected once. The specimen sequenced was peripheral blood. All receptors come from a man aged 18 to 29 with active or convalescent COVID-19.

J is TRBJ2-7 and V is TRBV11-3, with D possibly being TRBD2 (6 bases). Per the germline V gene, CDR1 is SGHNT and CDR2 is YENEEA. Trimming cost V 1 base and J 4 bases, with 11 bases left between them. The CDR3 has 14 residues. The CDR3 coding sequence is TGTGCCAGCAGCTTAGGGGCGGGGTTTTACGAGCAGTACTTC. It translates to CASSLGAGFYEQYF.

The chain couples TRBV27 to TRBJ2-7; 9 nucleotides align to TRBD1. CDR1 and CDR2 (germline): MNHEY, SMNVEV (reference sequence). The CDR3 sequence is 14 residues long. Trimming removed 4 bases from V and 2 bases from J; junction bases left unmatched: 3. CDR3 protein: CASSSRQGAYEQYF. The CDR3 DNA reads as TGTGCCAGCAGTTCTCGACAGGGGGCCTACGAGCAGTACTTC.

Remarks on this clone: The junction departs from the called germline gene at one end, perhaps through a read error. The CDR3 DNA reads as TGTGCCAGCAGTCTCCAGGCCAGCGGGGGACCCTACGCGCAGTACTTC. Protein product: CASSLQASGGPYAQYF. V and J are TRBV27 and TRBJ2-7; TRBD2 aligns across 8 bases. CDR1 and CDR2 from the germline V gene are MNHEY and SMNVEV (reference sequence). The CDR3 runs to 16 residues.

V gene TRBV2 combines with J gene TRBJ1-2, with TRBD1 matching over 10 bases. Germline lookup yields CDR1 SNHLY and CDR2 FYNNEI. Losses at the gene ends were 5 bases for V and 4 bases for J; bases not matched to a gene: 4. CDR3 length equals 14 residues. The CDR3 DNA reads as TGTGCCAGCAGTCCGGGACAGGGGATCTATGGCTACACCTTC. This gives the protein CASSPGQGIYGYTF.

The rearrangement uses TRBV3-1 (or the pseudogene TRBV3-2) and TRBJ2-3, with D perhaps matching TRBD1 (6 bases). V shed 4 bases and J shed 6 bases, with 11 bases lying between them. CDR1 is LGHDT and CDR2 is YNNKEL in the germline V gene (reference sequence). The CDR3 extends over 13 amino acids. CDR3: CASSRKGEDTQYF. As DNA, the CDR3 is TGTGCCAGCAGCCGAAAGGGGGAGGATACGCAGTATTTT.

The chain carries TRBV29-1 and TRBJ1-1; D possibly corresponds to TRBD1 (6 bases). V lost 4 bases, J lost 8 bases, and 17 bases lay in between. Germline V gene data show CDR1 as SQVTM and CDR2 as ANQGSEA. The CDR3 has 13 residues. The CDR3 protein is CSVGTGTSYEAFF. In nucleotides, the CDR3 is TGCAGCGTTGGAACCGGGACAAGCTACGAAGCTTTCTTT.

A few counts support this clone. The rearrangement links TRBV30 to TRBJ2-7, with a weak D call TRBD2 (6 bases). Trimming took off 2 bases at V and 9 bases at J, with 20 bases between the two ends. The CDR3 contains 14 residues. The germline V gene has CDR1 GTSNPN and CDR2 SVGIG (reference sequence). The CDR3 bases are TGTGCCTGGAGTCCACCCGGGACTCGGAATGGGCAGTACTTC. Amino acid sequence: CAWSPPGTRNGQYF.

This sequence joins TRBV6-4 and TRBJ1-1, with no clear D. In germline, CDR1 is MRHNA, CDR2 SNTAGT. The CDR3 is 16 amino acids. Trimming stripped 8 bases from V and 0 bases from J, with 19 bases between. CDR3 DNA sequence: TGTGCCAGCTTCCCGAATGAGCCTAAAATGAACACTGAAGCTTTCTTT. It yields the protein CASFPNEPKMNTEAFF.

Only one count was recorded for this clone. The J gene is TRBJ2-2, the V gene TRBV6-2 or TRBV6-3; TRBD1 aligns across 7 bases. Per germline, CDR1 MNHEY and CDR2 SVGEGT. The CDR3 has 14 residues. The V and J ends lost 4 bases and 3 bases, in that order; junction bases with no gene match: 2. DNA for the CDR3: TGTGCCAGCAGTTTACAGGGGTACACCGGGGAGCTGTTTTTT. It specifies CASSLQGYTGELFF.

With regard to this clone: The junction departs from germline at one end; a sequencing error may be responsible. The chain couples TRBV7-7 to TRBJ2-1, with D unclear. The CDR3 runs to 15 residues. Germline CDR1 reads SSHAT; CDR2 reads FNYEAQ (reference sequence). The CDR3 DNA reads as TGTGCTAGCAGCTTAGCTAACAGCTTCGCGTATGAGCAGTTCTTC. Translation: CASSLANSFAYEQFF. The complete variable domain, with remaining parts taken from reference TRBV7-7 and TRBJ2-1, reads GAGVSQSPRYKVTKRGQDVTLRCDPISSHATLYWYQQALGQGPEFLTYFNYEAQPDKSGLPSDRFSAERPEGSISTLTIQRTEQRDSAMYRCASSLANSFAYEQFFGPGTRLTVL.

The chain joins TRBV13 to TRBJ2-5, with 11 bases lining up with TRBD2. Germline V lookup: CDR1 PRHDT, CDR2 FYEKMQ (reference sequence). After removal of 5 bases from V and 2 bases from J, the junction contained 13 bases not matched to a gene. This CDR3 is 18 amino acids long. CDR3 loop: CASSRSGLADPIQETQYF. CDR3 coding DNA: TGTGCCAGCAGCCGTTCGGGACTAGCGGACCCGATTCAAGAGACCCAGTACTTC.

This rearrangement joins TRBV6-5 to TRBJ2-7, with 7 bases that match TRBD1. J lost 2 bases, V lost 6 bases, and 4 bases had no gene match. The germline gives CDR1 MNHEY, CDR2 SVGAGI. The CDR3 sequence is 13 residues long. CDR3 region: CASRNRGTYEQYF. CDR3 DNA sequence: TGTGCCAGCAGAAACAGGGGAACCTACGAGCAGTACTTC.

The chain is built from TRBV6-5 and TRBJ1-5, with 10 bases lining up with TRBD1. This CDR3 spans 14 amino acids. Germline V CDR1 and CDR2: MNHEY, SVGAGI. With 7 bases clipped from V and 4 bases from J, the junction kept 4 bases outside the gene matches. CDR3: CASTGTGENQPQHF. The CDR3 bases are TGTGCCAGCACTGGGACAGGGGAAAATCAGCCCCAGCATTTT.

Only a few counts were recorded for this clone. The chain joins TRBV11-2 to TRBJ2-3, with D maybe TRBD2 (5 bases). CDR1 is SGHAT and CDR2 is FQNNGV in the germline V gene. With 1 base removed from V and 0 bases from J, the gap between germline ends came to 11 bases. This CDR3 spans 16 amino acids. The CDR3 region is CASSLAPAVSTDTQYF. The CDR3 coding sequence is TGTGCCAGCAGCTTAGCCCCAGCGGTGAGCACAGATACGCAGTATTTT.

This sequence joins TRBV9 and TRBJ1-1, with TRBD1 as a possible D gene (6 bases). From germline, CDR1 is SGDLS and CDR2 YYNGEE. The V end was cut by 0 bases, the J end by 1 base, with 13 bases between. CDR3 length equals 16 residues. Written as DNA, the CDR3 is TGTGCCAGCAGCGTAGCAGGTCAGGGGACGAACACTGAAGCTTTCTTT. This encodes CASSVAGQGTNTEAFF.

This sequence joins TRBV6-1 and TRBJ1-2, with unresolved D. V gave up 3 bases and J gave up 4 bases, with 9 bases separating them. In germline, CDR1 is MNHNS, CDR2 SASEGT. The CDR3 contains 13 residues. The DNA of the CDR3 is TGTGCCAGCAGTGACGGTATATTCTATGGCTACACCTTC. Translated, it gives CASSDGIFYGYTF.